The 19 T cell receptor beta chains reported below all come from one sample, sequenced in a study of T cells after yellow fever vaccination. TCRdb re-called the 5' RACE reads through MiXCR, storing one row per CDR3 protein. The data hold hundreds of thousands of distinct CDR3 sequences, with around an eighth observed a single time. The specimen was PBMCs, collected on the day of the yellow fever booster vaccination. The receptors come from a man aged 25 to 40 who received the YFV17D yellow fever vaccine.

The V gene is TRBV9, the J gene TRBJ2-1; D gene uncertain. V gave up 0 bases and J gave up 5 bases, with 9 bases separating them. Germline V lookup: CDR1 SGDLS, CDR2 YYNGEE. The CDR3 is made up of 14 amino acids. The DNA of the CDR3 is TGTGCCAGCAGCGTAGAGATCCGGAACAATGAGCAGTTCTTC. It codes for CASSVEIRNNEQFF.

V is TRBV27 and J is TRBJ2-7, with no clear D. V was trimmed by 0 bases and J by 3 bases, leaving 9 bases between them. The germline V gene encodes CDR1 MNHEY and CDR2 SMNVEV (reference sequence). The CDR3 loop spans 14 amino acids. CDR3 protein: CASSLSPTIYEQYF. The DNA for the CDR3 is TGTGCCAGCAGTTTATCCCCAACAATCTACGAGCAGTACTTC.

This clonotype was counted at least ten times. This CDR3 reads CASTQGSSYEQYF. CDR3 bases: TGTGCCAGCACCCAGGGTAGCTCCTACGAGCAGTACTTC. This chain links TRBV12-3 or TRBV12-4 with TRBJ2-7; D might be TRBD1 (5 bases). The CDR3 sequence is 13 residues long. V lost 7 bases, J lost 0 bases, and 10 bases lay in between.

This clonotype was seen a handful of times. This rearrangement joins TRBV9 to TRBJ2-1; 11 bases are shared with TRBD2. The trim removed 0 bases at V and 9 bases at J, leaving 5 bases unmatched. Germline assignment: CDR1 SGDLS and CDR2 YYNGEE. The CDR3 is 15 amino acids. The CDR3 reads CASSVAVAGGTEQFF. For the CDR3, the DNA is TGTGCCAGCAGCGTAGCAGTAGCGGGAGGGACTGAGCAGTTCTTC.

The rearrangement uses TRBV12-3 or TRBV12-4 and TRBJ1-4; 8 bases match TRBD1. With V trimmed by 5 bases and J by 0 bases, 5 bases remained unmatched. The CDR3 spans 16 residues. The CDR3 DNA reads as TGTGCCAGCAGTACGGGGACAGGTGCAACTAATGAAAAACTGTTTTTT. The encoded protein is CASSTGTGATNEKLFF.

The chain uses TRBV2 and TRBJ2-2, with 8 bases fitting TRBD2. CDR3 length: 15 amino acids. The J segment lost 4 bases and the V segment lost 10 bases, leaving 11 bases of the junction unmatched. CDR1 is SNHLY and CDR2 is FYNNEI in the germline V gene. The CDR3 region has the DNA TGTGCCACCCCCCCCGGGAGCGGGGGCACCGGGGAGCTGTTTTTT. Translating it yields CATPPGSGGTGELFF.

This clonotype was picked up many times. The chain carries TRBV12-3 or TRBV12-4 and TRBJ1-3; tentatively, D is TRBD1 (5 bases). This CDR3 has 14 amino acids. Deletions cut 3 bases from V and 1 base from J, with 7 bases between. The CDR3 DNA reads as TGTGCCAGCAGTTTGGGGGGTTCTGGAAACACCATATATTTT. This translates into CASSLGGSGNTIYF.

The chain links TRBV10-2 to TRBJ1-3; D remains ambiguous. CDR3 length: 14 amino acids. Per the germline V gene, CDR1 is WSHSY and CDR2 is SAAADI. The V and J ends lost 5 bases and 0 bases respectively, with 8 bases between them. In DNA, the CDR3 is TGCGCCAGCAGTTCAGCGACCTCTGGAAACACCATATATTTT. This sequence encodes CASSSATSGNTIYF.

This clonotype is a singleton in its sample. The genes are TRBV19 and TRBJ1-1; D possibly corresponds to TRBD1 (6 bases). Germline CDR1 is LNHDA and CDR2 is SQIVND (reference sequence). The CDR3 spans 16 residues. Between the trimmed V and J ends, which lost 5 bases and 4 bases, there was a span of 20 bases. Here the CDR3 reads CASSLAQGGVFTEAFF. CDR3 DNA: TGTGCCAGTAGTTTAGCACAGGGCGGCGTCTTCACTGAAGCTTTCTTT.

As for this clonotype: One junction end disagrees with the germline gene, perhaps due to a read error. The chain has TRBV29-1 and TRBJ2-1, with 9 bases that match TRBD2. There are 11 residues in the CDR3. The V gene's germline CDR1 is SQVTM and CDR2 ANQGSEA. The CDR3 DNA reads as TGCAGCGTTGTTGTGGATGCGGGAGGGGAATTC. It specifies CSVVVDAGGEF.

The table lists this clonotype with a few counts. V and J are TRBV5-1 and TRBJ2-2; a possible D gene is TRBD1 (6 bases). CDR1 is SGHRS, CDR2 YFSETQ, per germline. CDR3 length equals 15 residues. V lost 6 bases and J 4 bases, leaving 16 bases between the germline ends. CDR3 amino acids: CASTSTGWGTGELFF. The CDR3 nucleotides read TGCGCCAGCACCTCAACAGGGTGGGGCACCGGGGAGCTGTTTTTT.

DNA of the CDR3: TGTGCCAGCAGCATGGCCCTAGCGGGGTACGAGCAGTACTTC. Encoded protein: CASSMALAGYEQYF. This chain connects TRBV11-1 to TRBJ2-7, with 9 bases fitting TRBD2. The CDR3 is made up of 14 amino acids. The V gene end was trimmed by 5 bases and the J gene end by 4 bases; junction bases not matched to a gene: 6. Looked up from germline, CDR1 is SGHAT and CDR2 is FQDESV (reference sequence).

The V call is TRBV20-1, the J call TRBJ2-4, with 10 bases identical to TRBD2. Germline lookup yields CDR1 DFQATT and CDR2 SNEGSKA (reference sequence). There are 14 residues in the CDR3. V gave up 6 bases and J gave up 9 bases; unmatched junction bases: 11. The CDR3 region is CSATTLAGRRIQYF. DNA for the CDR3: TGCAGTGCGACCACACTAGCGGGACGACGCATTCAGTACTTC.

The sample holds many counts of this clonotype. The rearrangement uses TRBV10-2 and TRBJ1-5, with D maybe TRBD1 (6 bases). CDR3 length equals 14 residues. From germline, CDR1 is WSHSY and CDR2 SAAADI. With 8 bases removed from V and 0 bases from J, the gap between germline ends came to 11 bases. The CDR3 bases are TGCGCCAGCCGAGGGGGTCATAGCAATCAGCCCCAGCATTTT. Amino acids: CASRGGHSNQPQHF.

This clonotype was detected a few times. Here the CDR3 DNA reads TGTGCCACCAGCCCCAAAACACAGGGAGGCCTCCGTGGCTACACCTTC. This codes for CATSPKTQGGLRGYTF. This chain uses TRBV15 with TRBJ1-2; TRBD1 might be the D (6 bases). Germline CDR1 LNHNV, CDR2 YYDKDF (reference sequence). V was pared by 5 bases and J by 7 bases, with 23 bases between. This CDR3 is 16 amino acids long.

The V call is TRBV5-6, the J call TRBJ2-7; 9 bases line up with TRBD1. CDR3 length equals 13 residues. Germline CDR1 and CDR2: SGHDT and YYEEEE. V was clipped by 4 bases and J by 6 bases; unmatched bases: 5. CDR3 region: CASSPPDRGEQYF. CDR3 nucleotides: TGTGCCAGCAGCCCGCCGGACAGGGGCGAGCAGTACTTC. Supplemented by reference TRBV5-6 and TRBJ2-7, the full variable domain reads DAGVTQSPTHLIKTRGQQVTLRCSPKSGHDTVSWYQQALGQGPQFIFQYYEEEERQRGNFPDRFSGHQFPNYSSELNVNALLLGDSALYLCASSPPDRGEQYFGPGTRLTVT.

This sequence joins TRBV20-1 and TRBJ2-1; 16 bases map to TRBD2. Germline loops: CDR1 DFQATT, CDR2 SNEGSKA (reference sequence). Trimming removed 7 bases from V and 9 bases from J; junction bases left unmatched: 6. CDR3 size: 14 residues. The CDR3 loop reads CSGGTSGRAGEQFF. CDR3 coding DNA: TGCAGTGGCGGGACTAGCGGGAGGGCCGGTGAGCAGTTCTTC.

The sample holds a few counts of this clonotype. The chain recombines TRBV5-1 with TRBJ1-1, with 7 bases lining up with TRBD1. Germline CDR1 reads SGHRS; CDR2 reads YFSETQ. Trimming removed 4 bases from V and 5 bases from J; junction bases left unmatched: 11. The CDR3 contains 15 residues. The CDR3 DNA reads as TGCGCCAGCAGCCGACAGGGTACTGGTTCTACTGAAGCTTTCTTT. Translating it yields CASSRQGTGSTEAFF.

This clonotype was counted a few times. J is TRBJ2-1 and V is TRBV14; maybe TRBD2 (5 bases). This CDR3 has 14 amino acids. Germline V gives CDR1 SGHDN, CDR2 FVKESK. Trimming left V 7 bases short and J 6 bases short, with 16 bases between. This CDR3 is CASKGLAYRNEQFF. The DNA of the CDR3 is TGTGCCAGCAAAGGGCTAGCATATCGCAATGAGCAGTTCTTC.